These 5 T cell receptor beta chains were sequenced from one sample in a study of blood T cell repertoires in COVID-19. The method was immunoSEQ multiplex PCR; TCRdb's version includes in-frame clones alone and lacks a portion of them. The sample carries 52,000 or so clones, roughly 83% recorded once. Sequencing used peripheral blood. The receptors here all came from a man between 65 and 80 years old with active COVID-19.

The chain is built from TRBV2 and TRBJ2-1, with TRBD2 matching over 11 bases. This CDR3 has 15 residues. Germline CDR1 SNHLY, CDR2 FYNNEI. The J segment lost 4 bases and the V segment lost 7 bases, leaving 6 bases of the junction unmatched. The CDR3 region has the DNA TGTGCCAGCAAGAGGACTAGCGGGTTTTACAATGAGCAGTTCTTC. This gives the protein CASKRTSGFYNEQFF.

The CDR3 protein is CASTPPGTGVTEAFF. CDR3 DNA sequence: TGTGCCAGCACTCCACCCGGGACAGGGGTAACTGAAGCTTTCTTT. The chain uses TRBV6-5 and TRBJ1-1, with 10 bases fitting TRBD1. CDR1 is MNHEY, CDR2 SVGAGI, per germline. V lost 7 bases and J lost 5; bases outside the gene matches: 10. The CDR3 sequence is 15 residues long.

The chain uses TRBV5-4 and TRBJ2-1; possible D gene TRBD1, 5 bases. Germline CDR1 reads SGHNT; CDR2 reads YYREEE (reference sequence). The V end lost 0 bases, the J end lost 5 bases, and 6 bases lay between the germline ends. This CDR3 contains 13 residues. The CDR3 spells CASSLVQDNEQFF. The DNA for the CDR3 is TGTGCCAGCAGCTTGGTACAGGACAATGAGCAGTTCTTC.

The chain employs TRBV4-1 and TRBJ2-7; D may be TRBD1 (5 bases). V lost 4 bases and J lost 3, with 13 bases in between. The germline V gene has CDR1 MGHRA and CDR2 YSYEKL. This CDR3 spans 14 amino acids. The CDR3 loop reads CASSLQGFLYEQYF. The DNA for the CDR3 is TGCGCCAGCAGCCTCCAGGGTTTTCTCTACGAGCAGTACTTC.

The chain combines TRBV7-2 with TRBJ2-1, with 11 bases aligning to TRBD2. Trimming removed 7 bases from V and 1 base from J; junction bases left unmatched: 3. The germline gives CDR1 SGHTA, CDR2 FQGNSA. This CDR3 is built from 15 residues. The DNA for the CDR3 is TGTGCCAGCACACTAGCGGGAGTATCCTACAATGAGCAGTTCTTC. Protein sequence: CASTLAGVSYNEQFF. Full variable domain (missing parts from reference TRBV7-2 and TRBJ2-1): GAGVSQSPSNKVTEKGKDVELRCDPISGHTALYWYRQSLGQGLEFLIYFQGNSAPDKSGLPSDRFSAERTGGSVSTLTIQRTQQEDSAVYLCASTLAGVSYNEQFFGPGTRLTVL.